The clone carrying this T cell receptor beta chain was counted many times. These data belong to a study of CD8+CD57+ T cells in acquired aplastic anemia. Profiles of TCR beta VDJ and CDR3 were generated from a genomic DNA template. MiXCR, run by TCRdb on the reads, gives a single entry per CDR3 protein. In the table there are about 160,000 distinct CDR3 sequences, around 48% of which are singletons. It was patients with CD8+CD57+ cell expansion by flow cytometry who were chosen for sequencing. V lost 8 bases, J lost 0 bases, and 26 bases lay in between. The CDR3 is 19 residues long. The germline CDR1 and CDR2 sequences are WNHNN and SYGVQD (reference sequence).

The V gene is TRBV10-1, the J gene TRBJ1-5; D is ambiguous. This TCR was sampled from a human donor with aplastic anemia. Material for sequencing was sorted CD4+, CD8+, or CD8+CD57+ T cells (not recorded which) from PBMCs. The CDR3: CASLVWGGYFLYSNQPQHF. Written as DNA, the CDR3 is TGCGCCAGCTTGGTTTGGGGAGGGTATTTTCTTTATAGCAATCAGCCCCAGCATTTT.